The next 27 T cell receptor beta chains were all read from a single sample in a study of cytomegalovirus exposure and HLA in healthy donors. Using immunoSEQ multiplex PCR, the repertoire was profiled, and TCRdb retains in-frame clones only, with some absent. The sample has 300,000 to 400,000 clones; roughly 90% are singletons. Sequencing input: PBMCs. The source of these receptors is a man aged 30 to 45 in good health and CMV-seronegative.

This clone has a handful of counts. The sample contains more than one DNA sequence encoding this CDR3. The genes are TRBV6-5 and TRBJ2-7, with TRBD1 matching over 10 bases. The germline V gene encodes CDR1 MNHEY and CDR2 SVGAGI. Unmatched junction bases numbered 4, after V lost 5 bases and J lost 3 bases. The CDR3 loop spans 14 amino acids. CDR3 sequence (DNA): TGTGCCAGCAGTCCTGGACAGGGGGGCTACGAGCAGTACTTC. Amino acids: CASSPGQGGYEQYF.

The gene calls are TRBV9 and TRBJ2-7; unclear D gene. The CDR3 is 14 amino acids. Germline CDR1 reads SGDLS; CDR2 reads YYNGEE. V shed 4 bases and J shed 0 bases, with 11 bases lying between them. CDR3 loop: CASSSGYSSYEQYF. CDR3 nucleotides: TGTGCCAGCAGCTCTGGGTACAGCTCCTACGAGCAGTACTTC.

The chain recombines TRBV15 with TRBJ2-7, with 10 bases that match TRBD2. Germline CDR1 is LNHNV and CDR2 is YYDKDF (reference sequence). V lost 1 base to trimming and J lost 3 bases; unmatched junction nucleotides: 21. The CDR3 sequence is 21 residues long. CDR3 sequence (DNA): TGTGCCACCAGCAGAGGGAATCTGGGTGACCGGCGGACTAGCGGCTACTACGAGCAGTACTTC. Residues: CATSRGNLGDRRTSGYYEQYF.

Only a few counts were recorded for this clone. The chain joins TRBV7-9 to TRBJ1-2; TRBD1 is a possible D gene (5 bases). V dropped 5 bases and J dropped 7 bases, with 8 bases sitting between them. The CDR3 has 11 residues. CDR1 is SEHNR and CDR2 is FQNEAQ in the germline V gene (reference sequence). CDR3 sequence: CASSRDSGYTF. The CDR3, as DNA: TGTGCCAGCAGCCGTGACAGTGGCTACACCTTC.

The chain is built from TRBV29-1 and TRBJ1-4, with D possibly being TRBD1 (6 bases). The CDR3 contains 15 residues. Deletions cut 4 bases from V and 5 bases from J, with 17 bases between. Germline V gives CDR1 SQVTM, CDR2 ANQGSEA. The CDR3 DNA follows: TGCAGCGTTGTTCAAGGGGGAAACCGAAATGAAAAACTGTTTTTT. Residues: CSVVQGGNRNEKLFF.

This rearrangement joins TRBV5-6 to TRBJ2-6; unclear D gene. V lost 4 bases, J lost 0 bases, and 8 bases lay in between. CDR3 length: 15 amino acids. The germline V gene encodes CDR1 SGHDT and CDR2 YYEEEE. CDR3 sequence reads: CASSRRNSGANVLTF. The CDR3 DNA follows: TGTGCCAGCAGCCGGCGGAACTCTGGGGCCAACGTCCTGACTTTC.

The chain is built from TRBV7-8 and TRBJ2-7, with TRBD2 matching over 9 bases. The CDR3 covers 14 residues. The germline CDR1 and CDR2 sequences are SGHVS and FQNEAQ. J was trimmed by 7 bases and V by 9 bases; bases with no gene match: 13. CDR3: CASRLGAGGFEQYF. DNA for the CDR3: TGTGCCAGTAGACTAGGAGCGGGGGGCTTTGAGCAGTACTTC. Looking up the rest from reference TRBV7-8 and TRBJ2-7 gives the full variable domain: GAGVSQSPRYKVAKRGQDVALRCDPISGHVSLFWYQQALGQGPEFLTYFQNEAQLDKSGLPSDRFFAERPEGSVSTLKIQRTQQEDSAVYLCASRLGAGGFEQYFGPGTRLTVT.

The chain has TRBV11-2 and TRBJ2-5; the D gene is possibly TRBD2 (6 bases). Trimming cost V 1 base and J 5 bases, with 14 bases left between them. Germline CDR1 reads SGHAT; CDR2 reads FQNNGV. This CDR3 contains 15 residues. The CDR3, as DNA: TGTGCCAGCAGCTTAGTTGGAGGGTTGGGGGAGACCCAGTACTTC. This sequence encodes CASSLVGGLGETQYF.

The V and J genes are TRBV6-5 and TRBJ2-3; the match to TRBD1 covers 8 bases. This CDR3 has 14 residues. CDR1 and CDR2 from the germline V gene are MNHEY and SVGAGI. With 7 bases clipped from V and 1 base from J, the junction kept 4 bases outside the gene matches. The CDR3 DNA reads as TGTGCCAGCACCGACAGGGGCGGCACAGATACGCAGTATTTT. Protein sequence: CASTDRGGTDTQYF.

This chain connects TRBV5-4 to TRBJ1-1; 7 positions agree with TRBD1. The CDR3 is made up of 16 amino acids. J gave up 1 base and V 4 bases, and 10 bases lay outside the gene matches. Germline V gene lookup returns CDR1 SGHNT and CDR2 YYREEE (reference sequence). The CDR3 sequence: CASSPTLQGRNTEAFF. CDR3 nucleotide sequence: TGTGCCAGCAGCCCAACCCTACAGGGGAGGAACACTGAAGCTTTCTTT.

On this clone: This same CDR3 is encoded by further DNA sequences in the sample. This chain connects TRBV7-9 to TRBJ2-7; D gene uncertain. Germline V gene data show CDR1 as SEHNR and CDR2 as FQNEAQ (reference sequence). This CDR3 has 12 amino acids. V was cut by 2 bases and J by 4 bases, with 6 bases left in between. The CDR3 here is CASSLTSYEQYF. The CDR3 DNA is TGTGCCAGCAGCTTAACTTCTTACGAGCAGTACTTC.

The V and J genes are TRBV29-1 and TRBJ1-2, with D perhaps TRBD1 (6 bases). Trimming took 2 bases from V and 6 from J, leaving 25 bases between them. In germline, CDR1 is SQVTM, CDR2 ANQGSEA. The CDR3 runs to 17 residues. The CDR3 nucleotides read TGCAGCGTTGAACTTCCCAGGGGTACGGAGCCCTTGAATGGCTACACCTTC. It codes for CSVELPRGTEPLNGYTF.

This sequence joins TRBV5-4 and TRBJ2-2; the D gene is possibly TRBD1 (6 bases). Trimming left V 3 bases short and J 1 base short, with 7 bases between. The CDR3 is made up of 14 amino acids. Per the germline V gene, CDR1 is SGHNT and CDR2 is YYREEE (reference sequence). CDR3 residues: CASSSTGNTGELFF. The CDR3 DNA is TGTGCCAGCAGCTCGACAGGGAACACCGGGGAGCTGTTTTTT.

The gene calls are TRBV5-1 and TRBJ2-7; D uncertain. There are 15 residues in the CDR3. V was pared by 0 bases and J by 2 bases, with 12 bases between. Germline-derived CDR1 and CDR2 are SGHRS and YFSETQ. CDR3 DNA sequence: TGCGCCAGCAGCTTGGATCCCTCGACAACCTACGAGCAGTACTTC. It is translated as CASSLDPSTTYEQYF.

This clone appeared once. The DNA for the CDR3 is TGTGCCAGCGGTAGGGACAGGAGCACAGATACGCAGTATTTT. It is translated as CASGRDRSTDTQYF. The rearrangement uses TRBV6-1 and TRBJ2-3, with 8 bases lining up with TRBD1. V trimming: 8 bases; J trimming: 0 bases; junction bases outside the gene matches: 4. The CDR3 contains 14 residues. Per germline, CDR1 MNHNS and CDR2 SASEGT.

Comments on this clone: The junction and the germline gene differ at one end; a read error may be behind it. The chain is built from TRBV29-1 and TRBJ2-1; D is possibly TRBD2 (7 bases). Germline V gives CDR1 SQVTM, CDR2 ANQGSEA. The CDR3 covers 18 residues. The DNA for the CDR3 is TGCAGCGTTGACGGACCCCACGTCAACGGGGGGCTTTACAATGGGCAGTTCTTC. Its protein is CSVDGPHVNGGLYNGQFF.

This clone was seen only a few times. The same CDR3 arises from other DNA sequences in this sample as well. The V gene is TRBV5-1, the J gene TRBJ2-7, with TRBD1 identical over 10 bases. The CDR3 is made up of 15 amino acids. V lost 1 base, J lost 1 base, and 2 bases stayed unmatched. Germline values: CDR1 SGHRS, CDR2 YFSETQ. The CDR3 region is CASSLRDRGSYEQYF. The CDR3 nucleotides are TGCGCCAGCAGCTTGCGGGACAGGGGATCCTACGAGCAGTACTTC.

This chain uses TRBV7-2 with TRBJ2-7, with TRBD1 as a possible D gene (6 bases). Germline loops: CDR1 SGHTA, CDR2 FQGNSA. CDR3 length: 15 amino acids. V was cut by 5 bases and J by 0 bases, with 14 bases left in between. The CDR3 coding sequence is TGTGCCAGCAGCCCGACGGGACACTACTCCTACGAGCAGTACTTC. Residues: CASSPTGHYSYEQYF.

The genes are TRBV6-5 and TRBJ2-1; 11 bases are shared with TRBD1. The germline gives CDR1 MNHEY, CDR2 SVGAGI. The CDR3 is 14 residues long. J gave up 7 bases and V 6 bases, and 5 bases lay outside the gene matches. CDR3 in amino acids: CASRGTGGNNEQFF. CDR3 nucleotide sequence: TGTGCCAGCAGGGGGACAGGGGGTAATAATGAGCAGTTCTTC.

Regarding this clone: Other DNA sequences of this sample code for an identical CDR3. This chain connects TRBV6-5 to TRBJ1-3; D remains unclear. Between the trimmed V and J ends, which lost 0 bases and 0 bases, there was a span of 6 bases. CDR3 length equals 15 residues. Germline V gene sequence: CDR1 MNHEY, CDR2 SVGAGI. The CDR3 region is CASSYSRNSGNTIYF. CDR3 DNA: TGTGCCAGCAGTTACTCCAGGAACTCTGGAAACACCATATATTTT.

The J gene is TRBJ2-5, the V gene TRBV11-2; D is possibly TRBD2 (5 bases). The CDR3 loop spans 14 amino acids. The germline V gene encodes CDR1 SGHAT and CDR2 FQNNGV. V was shortened by 4 bases and J by 0 bases, with 9 bases between the two germline ends. The CDR3 DNA follows: TGTGCCAGCAGCTCGACGGGGAACCAAGAGACCCAGTACTTC. It is translated as CASSSTGNQETQYF.

The rearrangement links TRBV11-3 to TRBJ2-5; 14 bases agree with TRBD2. Germline V lookup: CDR1 SGHNT, CDR2 YENEEA. The CDR3 sequence is 17 residues long. Losses at the gene ends were 4 bases for V and 0 bases for J; bases not matched to a gene: 4. This CDR3 is CASSSGLAGEYQETQYF. CDR3 bases: TGTGCCAGCAGCTCGGGACTAGCGGGGGAGTACCAAGAGACCCAGTACTTC.

The genes are TRBV19 and TRBJ1-5; 7 bases match TRBD1. V lost 6 bases to trimming and J lost 0 bases; unmatched junction nucleotides: 14. Germline CDR1 reads LNHDA; CDR2 reads SQIVND (reference sequence). This CDR3 contains 18 residues. DNA for the CDR3: TGTGCCAGTAGCCAAACCCATTCAGGGGGTAATAGCAATCAGCCCCAGCATTTT. This sequence encodes CASSQTHSGGNSNQPQHF.

In DNA form, the CDR3 reads TGCGCCAGCAGCCTGGCAGGGAGGATTAATGAAAAACTGTTTTTT. Protein: CASSLAGRINEKLFF. The chain links TRBV5-1 to TRBJ1-4; D is possibly TRBD1 (5 bases). V was clipped by 4 bases and J by 4 bases, with 14 bases between them. Germline CDR1 and CDR2: SGHRS and YFSETQ. CDR3 length: 15 amino acids.

The chain couples TRBV5-1 to TRBJ2-7; D gene ambiguous. Per the germline V gene, CDR1 is SGHRS and CDR2 is YFSETQ. Trimming removed 1 base at V and 2 bases at J, with 10 bases between. This CDR3 is built from 14 residues. CDR3 in DNA: TGCGCCAGCAGCTTGATTCCAGGTCCCTACGAGCAGTACTTC. Translated: CASSLIPGPYEQYF.

The rearrangement uses TRBV6-6 and TRBJ1-4, with 9 positions matching TRBD1. CDR3 length: 16 amino acids. CDR1 is MNHNY, CDR2 SVGAGI, per germline (reference sequence). The J segment lost 8 bases and the V segment lost 2 bases, leaving 9 bases of the junction unmatched. CDR3 sequence (DNA): TGTGCCAGCAGTTACCCAATCGGGACAGGGAACGAAAAACTGTTTTTT. Encoded protein: CASSYPIGTGNEKLFF.

This clone was counted once. The V and J genes are TRBV27 and TRBJ2-5; D unresolved. Trimming pared 3 bases from V and 0 bases from J, leaving 5 bases between. Germline CDR1 MNHEY, CDR2 SMNVEV (reference sequence). The CDR3 spans 13 residues. In nucleotides, the CDR3 is TGTGCCAGCAGTTTTCTAGACCAAGAGACCCAGTACTTC. Its translation is CASSFLDQETQYF.